This T cell receptor (beta chain) came from a study of OX40 agonist ivuxolimab in advanced cancers. Study overall: Partial responses were observed in three patients, of whom one had hepatocellular carcinoma and two had cutaneous melanoma. Broader study findings: Low levels of normalized T-cell clonal expansion also appeared in some nonresponders. Patients who responded partially at 0.1-3.0 mg/kg showed clonal expansion ranking among the lowest.

Profiling relied on immunoSEQ multiplex PCR, and the TCRdb table lists in-frame clones only, not all of them. The sample contains over 20,000 clones, roughly 90% of which appear only once. This clone has a single count. The antigen is unknown. The CDR3 spans 15 residues. J gave up 8 bases and V 4 bases, and 13 bases lay outside the gene matches. Germline V gene sequence: CDR1 ENHRY, CDR2 SYGVKD. The TCR originated in an adult with an advanced solid tumor such as melanoma, head and neck, liver or kidney cancer. The sequences come from CD4+ or CD8+ T cells sorted from blood, collected in a trial of the OX40 agonist ivuxolimab. This rearrangement joins TRBV10-3 to TRBJ1-1, with 7 bases aligning to TRBD1. The CDR3 nucleotides are TGTGCCATCAGTGGTATCGGGACAGAAGGCCCCGAAGCTTTCTTT. Translating it yields CAISGIGTEGPEAFF.